This T cell receptor beta chain was identified in a study of vaccination effects on CD4 cells after COVID-19. Points on this clone: Antigen: not known.

The V end lost 1 base, the J end lost 0 bases, and 14 bases lay between the germline ends. In germline, CDR1 is SGHDT, CDR2 YYEEEE. The CDR3 spans 17 residues. Clones were read by immunoSEQ multiplex PCR, and TCRdb kept only the in-frame ones, dropping some. The repertoire holds 65,000 to 85,000 clones, with roughly 80% as singletons. Expansion of antigen-specific CD4+ T cells with viral peptide pools was carried out by the ViraFEST assay before sequencing. Culturing for about ten days preceded CD4+ T cell isolation. Neither prior SARS-CoV-2 infection nor positive nucleocapsid antibodies were present in the vaccine recipients.

The clonotype was recovered from a human donor who received a COVID-19 vaccine. Specimen: CD4+ T cells from PBMCs cultured with SARS-CoV-2 spike peptides, collected before COVID-19 vaccination. The V and J genes are TRBV5-6 and TRBJ2-1; D might be TRBD2 (5 bases). In DNA form, the CDR3 reads TGTGCCAGCAGCTTGTACACGGGGTGGAGCTCCTACAATGAGCAGTTCTTC. Its translation is CASSLYTGWSSYNEQFF.